A selection of T cell receptor beta chains follows, all from one sample in a study of cytomegalovirus exposure and HLA in healthy donors. Clones were read by immunoSEQ multiplex PCR, and TCRdb kept only the in-frame ones, dropping some. The sample records about 120,000 clones, around three quarters being singletons. The sample consisted of PBMCs. Receptors originate from a woman aged 40 to 49 in good health and CMV-seropositive. Each CDR3 is given with its conserved first and last residue. D genes are given only for firm matches. Clone size appears in some rows only: once, few, many, or a class for an expanded clone.

clone size	D gene	V gene	J gene	CDR3 DNA	CDR3 protein
-	-	TRBV4-1	TRBJ2-5	TGCGCCAGCAGCCAAGTTGAGGGGACCCAGTACTTC	CASSQVEGTQYF
-	TRBD1	TRBV29-1	TRBJ2-5	TGCAGCGTGGCCTGGACAGGGGCAGGAGAGACCCAGTACTTC	CSVAWTGAGETQYF
once	-	TRBV7-6	TRBJ1-1	TGTGCCAGCAGCCCGCGTGGCAGGGACACTGAAGCTTTCTTT	CASSPRGRDTEAFF
-	-	TRBV19	TRBJ2-4	TGTGCCAGTAGTATAGAAAGAGGGCTAGCAGCAATTAAAAACATTCAGTACTTC	CASSIERGLAAIKNIQYF
few	-	TRBV6-1	TRBJ1-1	TGTGCCAGCAGTGATATAGGACAGCCGAACACTGAAGCTTTCTTT	CASSDIGQPNTEAFF
-	TRBD2	TRBV4-1	TRBJ2-3	TGCGCCAGCAGCCAAGGGCTAGCGGGGCCTCGCACAGATACGCAGTATTTT	CASSQGLAGPRTDTQYF
-	TRBD1	TRBV6-5	TRBJ1-5	TGTGCCAGCAGTCGGACAGGGACGGTTAATCAGCCCCAGCATTTT	CASSRTGTVNQPQHF
-	TRBD1	TRBV4-3	TRBJ1-2	TGCGCCAGCAGCCAAGATAGGGACAGTGAGGACTATGGCTACACCTTC	CASSQDRDSEDYGYTF
once	-	TRBV6-5	TRBJ1-5	TGTGCCAGCAGTTCCGGGGGGGGTATCCAGCCCCAGCATTTT	CASSSGGGIQPQHF
-	TRBD1	TRBV7-6	TRBJ2-3	TGTGCCAGCAGCTTAGGGAACAGGGGCGATGGGGATACGCAGTATTTT	CASSLGNRGDGDTQYF
-	TRBD2	TRBV4-2	TRBJ2-3	TGTGCCAGCAGCCCGCGGACTAGCGGGAGTTGGGATACGCAGTATTTT	CASSPRTSGSWDTQYF
-	TRBD1	TRBV5-1	TRBJ2-7	TGCGCCAGCAGCTCCTCCGGGACAGGGTCTTACGAGCAGTACTTC	CASSSSGTGSYEQYF
-	-	TRBV27	TRBJ2-1	TGTGCCAGCAGTCGACTCGAGGAGGAGAAAAATGAGCAGTTCTTC	CASSRLEEEKNEQFF
-	-	TRBV11-2	TRBJ2-3	TGTGCCAGCAGCTCCGGGGTTAGCACAGATACGCAGTATTTT	CASSSGVSTDTQYF
-	-	TRBV7-9	TRBJ1-6	TGTGCCAGCAGCTTTCAACGTCTAAACCGAGATTCACCCCTCCACTTT	CASSFQRLNRDSPLHF
-	TRBD1	TRBV7-6	TRBJ1-2	TGTGCCAGCAGCTCCCGACAGGGACACCTCTATGGCTACACCTTC	CASSSRQGHLYGYTF
-	TRBD1	TRBV19	TRBJ2-7	TGTGCCAGTAGTCCTCGTGGACAGGACCAGTACTTC	CASSPRGQDQYF
-	TRBD2	TRBV7-2	TRBJ2-3	TGTGCCAGCAGCCGGACTAGCGGGACAGTAGATACGCAGTATTTT	CASSRTSGTVDTQYF
-	TRBD1	TRBV19	TRBJ1-5	TGTGCCAGTAGGCAGGGGGCGGGTAGCAATCAGCCCCAGCATTTT	CASRQGAGSNQPQHF
-	TRBD1	TRBV11-2	TRBJ1-1	TGTGCCAGCAGACGGACAGGGGGCGGTATGAACACTGAAACTTTCTTT	CASRRTGGGMNTETFF
few	-	TRBV5-4	TRBJ1-2	TGTGCCAGCAGCGAGGGGGAGTCTGGCTACACCTTC	CASSEGESGYTF
-	-	TRBV19	TRBJ2-2	TGTGCCATTCAATCGGAGGGGGCGTTGACCGGGGAGCTGTTTTTT	CAIQSEGALTGELFF
-	-	TRBV5-6	TRBJ2-5	TGTGCCAGCAGCTCGGGGGAGACCCAGTACTTC	CASSSGETQYF
-	-	TRBV7-6	TRBJ2-5	TGTGCCTCCAGCCCACAGAAAGAGACCCAGTACTTC	CASSPQKETQYF
-	TRBD1	TRBV9	TRBJ2-1	TGTGCCAGCAGTGCTGACAGGGGCGATAAGCAGTTCTTC	CASSADRGDKQFF
-	TRBD1	TRBV29-1	TRBJ1-2	TGCAGCGCAAAGCCGGGACAGGGTTGGGGCTACACCTTC	CSAKPGQGWGYTF
-	-	TRBV11-2	TRBJ1-4	TGTGCCAGCAGCTTAGTGGGGGGAAGGGTAGAAAAACTGTTTTTT	CASSLVGGRVEKLFF
-	TRBD1	TRBV10-3	TRBJ1-1	TGTGCCATCAGTGGGACAGGGCCCACTGAAGCTTTCTTT	CAISGTGPTEAFF
few	TRBD2	TRBV10-3	TRBJ2-7	TGTGCCATCAGTGCGACCGGGACTAGCGGGAGCCAAGAGCAGTACTTC	CAISATGTSGSQEQYF
few	-	TRBV23-1	TRBJ1-5	TGCGCCAGCAGTCAATTGGGGGAGGGCAATCAGCCCCAGCATTTT	CASSQLGEGNQPQHF
-	-	TRBV2	TRBJ1-5	TGTGCCAGCAGGAGGGATGGGAATCAGCCCCAGCATTTT	CASRRDGNQPQHF
few	-	TRBV7-6	TRBJ2-3	TGTGCCAGCAGCTTAGCGGGCCCCCCCACAGATACGCAGTATTTT	CASSLAGPPTDTQYF
-	TRBD2	TRBV4-2	TRBJ2-1	TGTGCCAGCAGCCAATCTGTCCGGGAGGCCAATGAGCAGTTCTTC	CASSQSVREANEQFF
-	-	TRBV2	TRBJ1-3	TGTGCTACGGGGGGCCCTGGCCTCTCTGGAAACACCATATATTTT	CATGGPGLSGNTIYF
few	-	TRBV4-1	TRBJ2-7	TGCGCCAGCAGCCAAGAAGCTTCCTACGAGCAGTACTTC	CASSQEASYEQYF
once	-	TRBV7-9	TRBJ2-7	TGTGCCAGCAGCTTGGCAGGGATGGGGTACGAGCAGTACTTC	CASSLAGMGYEQYF
-	-	TRBV20-1	TRBJ2-7	TGCAGTGCTAGTAGGGAGTACGAGCAGTACTTC	CSASREYEQYF
-	TRBD1	TRBV7-9	TRBJ1-6	TGTGCCAGCAGCTCAACCGGGACAGGGTGGAATTCACCCCTCCACTTT	CASSSTGTGWNSPLHF
-	-	TRBV6-1	TRBJ2-3	TGTGCCAGCAGTGAATCAGAAACAGATACGCAGTATTTT	CASSESETDTQYF
once	TRBD1	TRBV6-1	TRBJ1-2	TGTGCCAGCAGGTTGACAGGGGACTATGGCTACACCTTC	CASRLTGDYGYTF
-	TRBD1	TRBV6-5	TRBJ2-3	TGTGCCAGCAGACGCGACAGGGACACAGATACGCAGTATTTT	CASRRDRDTDTQYF
-	TRBD2	TRBV18	TRBJ2-7	TGTGCCAGCTCACCAATAAGGGAGGGAGAGCAGTACTTC	CASSPIREGEQYF
-	TRBD2	TRBV4-2	TRBJ2-5	TGTGCCAGCAGCCCTCGAGCGGGGGGGTCCCAAGAGACCCAGTACTTC	CASSPRAGGSQETQYF
once	-	TRBV19	TRBJ2-5	TGTGCCAGTAGTATAGGGATGGGGAGTCAGCAAGAGACCCAGTACTTC	CASSIGMGSQQETQYF
-	-	TRBV7-2	TRBJ2-3	TGTGCCAGCAGGTTACTAGGCACAGATACGCAGTATTTT	CASRLLGTDTQYF
-	TRBD2	TRBV6-1	TRBJ2-3	TGTGCCAGCAGTGAGGGACTAGCGGGGGTCCCCCCTACGCAGTATTTT	CASSEGLAGVPPTQYF
-	TRBD1	TRBV7-9	TRBJ1-5	TGTGCCAGCAGTGGGACAGGGCGGAATCAGCCCCAGCATTTT	CASSGTGRNQPQHF
-	-	TRBV5-6	TRBJ1-4	TGTGCCAGCAGCTCAGTGACACAGGGTCATGAAAAACTGTTTTTT	CASSSVTQGHEKLFF
few	-	TRBV11-3	TRBJ2-3	TGTGCCAGCAGCTTCGAAAGAGAAGATACGCAGTATTTT	CASSFEREDTQYF
few	-	TRBV30	TRBJ1-2	TGTGCCTGGAGGATGAGCTATGGCTACACCTTC	CAWRMSYGYTF
-	-	TRBV23-1	TRBJ2-5	TGCGCCGACAGAACCGACAGTGGGGGCTCAGAGACCCAGTACTTC	CADRTDSGGSETQYF
-	-	TRBV11-2	TRBJ1-1	TGTGCCAGCAACCCGGGGGACTTTAGAACTGAAGCTTTCTTT	CASNPGDFRTEAFF
-	TRBD2	TRBV5-4	TRBJ2-3	TGTGCCAGCAGCTTGAAAAGCGGGGGGGCGGATACGCAGTATTTT	CASSLKSGGADTQYF
-	TRBD2	TRBV9	TRBJ2-3	TGTGCCAGCAGCCCGACGGGGGGGCGATTCTTGGCAGATACGCAGTATTTT	CASSPTGGRFLADTQYF
-	-	TRBV6-6	TRBJ2-7	TGTGCCAGCAGTTACTCAATCAGGGATGCCTACGAGCAGTACTTC	CASSYSIRDAYEQYF
-	-	TRBV5-1	TRBJ2-7	TGCGCCAGCAGCACCCGTACTCCCTACGAGCAGTACTTC	CASSTRTPYEQYF